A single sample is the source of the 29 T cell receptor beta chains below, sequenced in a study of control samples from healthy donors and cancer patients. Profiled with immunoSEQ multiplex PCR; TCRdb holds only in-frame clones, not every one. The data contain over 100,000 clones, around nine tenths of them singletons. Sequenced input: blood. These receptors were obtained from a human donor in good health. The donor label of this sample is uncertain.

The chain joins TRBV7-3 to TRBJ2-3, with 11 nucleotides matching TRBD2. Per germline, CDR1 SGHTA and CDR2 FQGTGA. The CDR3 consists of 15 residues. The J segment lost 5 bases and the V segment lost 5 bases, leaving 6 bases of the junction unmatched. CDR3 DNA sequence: TGTGCCAGCAGCCTTAGCGGGGGGGCGAGAGATACGCAGTATTTT. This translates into CASSLSGGARDTQYF.

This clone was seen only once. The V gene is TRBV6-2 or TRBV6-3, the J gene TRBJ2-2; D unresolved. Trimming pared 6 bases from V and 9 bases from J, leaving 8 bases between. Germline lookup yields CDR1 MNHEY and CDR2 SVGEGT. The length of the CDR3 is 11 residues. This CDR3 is CASSRQRELFF. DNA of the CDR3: TGTGCCAGCAGCCGCCAAAGGGAGCTGTTTTTT.

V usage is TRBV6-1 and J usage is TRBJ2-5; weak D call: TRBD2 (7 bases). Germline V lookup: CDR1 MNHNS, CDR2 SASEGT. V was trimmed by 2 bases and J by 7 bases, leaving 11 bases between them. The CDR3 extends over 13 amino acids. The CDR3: CASSERGGWTQYF. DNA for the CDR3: TGTGCCAGCAGTGAAAGGGGGGGTTGGACCCAGTACTTC.

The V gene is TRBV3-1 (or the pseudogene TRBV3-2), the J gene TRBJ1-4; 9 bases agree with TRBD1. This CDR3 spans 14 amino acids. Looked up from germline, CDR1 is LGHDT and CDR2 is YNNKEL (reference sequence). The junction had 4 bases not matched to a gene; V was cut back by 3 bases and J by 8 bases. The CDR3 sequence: CASSQGTGPEKLFF. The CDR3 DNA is TGTGCCAGCAGCCAGGGGACAGGGCCCGAAAAACTGTTTTTT.

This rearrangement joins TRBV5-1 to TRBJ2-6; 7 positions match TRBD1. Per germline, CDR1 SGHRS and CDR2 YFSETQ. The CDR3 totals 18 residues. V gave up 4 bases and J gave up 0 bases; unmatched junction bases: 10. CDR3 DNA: TGCGCCAGCAGCCAAGCGACAGGGATTGGCTCTGGGGCCAACGTCCTGACTTTC. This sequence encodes CASSQATGIGSGANVLTF.

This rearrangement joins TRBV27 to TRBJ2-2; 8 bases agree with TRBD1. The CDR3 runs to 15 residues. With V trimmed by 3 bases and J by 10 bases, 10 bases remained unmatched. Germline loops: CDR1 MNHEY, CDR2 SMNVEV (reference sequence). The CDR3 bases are TGTGCCAGCAGTTTTAGGACAGGGTCTGAAGTGGAGCTGTTTTTT. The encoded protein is CASSFRTGSEVELFF.

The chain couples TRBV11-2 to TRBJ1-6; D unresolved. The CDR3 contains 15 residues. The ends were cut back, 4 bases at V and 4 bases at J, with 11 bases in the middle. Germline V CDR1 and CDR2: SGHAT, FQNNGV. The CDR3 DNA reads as TGTGCCAGCAGCTCCCGACAACTTTATAATTCACCCCTCCACTTT. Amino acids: CASSSRQLYNSPLHF.

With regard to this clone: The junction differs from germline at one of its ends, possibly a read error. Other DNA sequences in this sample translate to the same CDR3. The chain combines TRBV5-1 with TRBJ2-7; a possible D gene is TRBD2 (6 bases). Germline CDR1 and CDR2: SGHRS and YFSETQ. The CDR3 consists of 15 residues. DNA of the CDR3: TGCGCCAGTAGCTTGGAGGGGATTACCTCCTACGAGCAGTACTTC. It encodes CASSLEGITSYEQYF.

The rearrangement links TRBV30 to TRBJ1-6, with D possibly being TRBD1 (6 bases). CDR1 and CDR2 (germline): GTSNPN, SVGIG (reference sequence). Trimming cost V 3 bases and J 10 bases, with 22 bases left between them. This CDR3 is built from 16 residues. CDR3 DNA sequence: TGTGCCTGGAGCGGACTTGAGGGGGGGCGCGGGTCACCCCTCCACTTT. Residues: CAWSGLEGGRGSPLHF.

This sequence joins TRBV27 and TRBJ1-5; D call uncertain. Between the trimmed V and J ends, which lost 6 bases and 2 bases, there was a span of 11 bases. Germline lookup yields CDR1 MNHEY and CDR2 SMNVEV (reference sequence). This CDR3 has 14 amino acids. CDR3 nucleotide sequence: TGTGCCAGCAGCCTTATGGGTGGCAATCAGCCCCAGCATTTT. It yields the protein CASSLMGGNQPQHF.

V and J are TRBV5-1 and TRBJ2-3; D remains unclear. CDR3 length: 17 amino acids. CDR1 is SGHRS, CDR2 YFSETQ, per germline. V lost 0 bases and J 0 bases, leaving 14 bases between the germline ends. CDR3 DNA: TGCGCCAGCAGCTTGGCCCAAGGTCCCACCAGCACAGATACGCAGTATTTT. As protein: CASSLAQGPTSTDTQYF.

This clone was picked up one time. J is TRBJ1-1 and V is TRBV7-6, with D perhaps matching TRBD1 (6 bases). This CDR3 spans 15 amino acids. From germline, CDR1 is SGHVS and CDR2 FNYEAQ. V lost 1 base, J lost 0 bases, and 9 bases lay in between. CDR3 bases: TGTGCCAGCAGCTTAGTAGGGGGAGTGAACACTGAAGCTTTCTTT. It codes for CASSLVGGVNTEAFF.

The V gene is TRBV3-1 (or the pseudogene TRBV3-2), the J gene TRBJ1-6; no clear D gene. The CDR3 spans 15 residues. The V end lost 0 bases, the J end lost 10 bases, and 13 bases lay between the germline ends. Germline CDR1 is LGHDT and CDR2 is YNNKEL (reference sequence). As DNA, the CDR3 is TGTGCCAGCAGCCAAGAAGGGCCGGCGCGGTCACCCCTCCACTTT. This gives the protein CASSQEGPARSPLHF.

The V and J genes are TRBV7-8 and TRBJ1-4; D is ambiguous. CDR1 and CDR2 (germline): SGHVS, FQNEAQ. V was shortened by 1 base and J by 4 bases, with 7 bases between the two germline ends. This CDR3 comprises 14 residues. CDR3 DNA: TGTGCCAGCAGCTTAGTGGAGGGTAATGAAAAACTGTTTTTT. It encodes CASSLVEGNEKLFF.

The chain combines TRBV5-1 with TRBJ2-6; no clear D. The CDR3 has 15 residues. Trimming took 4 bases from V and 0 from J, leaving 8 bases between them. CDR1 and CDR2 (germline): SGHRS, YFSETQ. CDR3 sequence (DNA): TGCGCCAGCAGCGGCAGCTCCTCTGGGGCCAACGTCCTGACTTTC. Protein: CASSGSSSGANVLTF.

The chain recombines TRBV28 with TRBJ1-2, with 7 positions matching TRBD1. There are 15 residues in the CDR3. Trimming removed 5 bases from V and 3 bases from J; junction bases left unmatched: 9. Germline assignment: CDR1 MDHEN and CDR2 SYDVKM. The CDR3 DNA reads TGTGCCAGCAGTCGTTCGGGACAGAGGTACTATGGCTACACCTTC. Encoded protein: CASSRSGQRYYGYTF.

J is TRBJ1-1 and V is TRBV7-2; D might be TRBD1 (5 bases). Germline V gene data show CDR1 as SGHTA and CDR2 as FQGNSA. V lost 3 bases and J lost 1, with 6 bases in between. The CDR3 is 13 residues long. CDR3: CASSLRGNTEAFF. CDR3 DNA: TGTGCCAGCAGCTTGAGGGGGAACACTGAAGCTTTCTTT.

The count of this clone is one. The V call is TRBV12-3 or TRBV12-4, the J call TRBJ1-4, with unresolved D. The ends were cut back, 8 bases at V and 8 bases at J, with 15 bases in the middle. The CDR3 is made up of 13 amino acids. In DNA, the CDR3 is TGTGCCAGCCTTTGGGGAGTAGGGGAAAAACTGTTTTTT. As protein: CASLWGVGEKLFF.

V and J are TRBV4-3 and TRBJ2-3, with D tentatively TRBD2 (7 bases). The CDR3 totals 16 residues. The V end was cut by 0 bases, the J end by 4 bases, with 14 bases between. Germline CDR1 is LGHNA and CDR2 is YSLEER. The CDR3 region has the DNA TGCGCCAGCAGCCAAGATCTGGGGGGGGGCCCAGATACGCAGTATTTT. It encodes CASSQDLGGGPDTQYF.

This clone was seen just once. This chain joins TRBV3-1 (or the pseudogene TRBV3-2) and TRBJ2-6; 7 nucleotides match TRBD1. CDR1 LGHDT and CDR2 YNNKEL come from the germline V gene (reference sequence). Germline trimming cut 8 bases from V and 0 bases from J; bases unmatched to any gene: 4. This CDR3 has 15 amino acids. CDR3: CASGQVLSGANVLTF. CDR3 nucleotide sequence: TGTGCCAGCGGACAGGTCCTCTCTGGGGCCAACGTCCTGACTTTC.

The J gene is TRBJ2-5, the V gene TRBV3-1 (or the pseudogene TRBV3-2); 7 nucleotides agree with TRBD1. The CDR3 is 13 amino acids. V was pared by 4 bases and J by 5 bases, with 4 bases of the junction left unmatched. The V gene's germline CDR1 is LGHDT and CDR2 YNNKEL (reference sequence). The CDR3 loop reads CASSRTGVETQYF. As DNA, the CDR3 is TGTGCCAGCAGCCGAACAGGGGTGGAGACCCAGTACTTC.

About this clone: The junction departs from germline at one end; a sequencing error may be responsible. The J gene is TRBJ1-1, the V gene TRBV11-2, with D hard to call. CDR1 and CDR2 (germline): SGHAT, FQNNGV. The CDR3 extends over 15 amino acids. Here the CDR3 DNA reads TGTGCCAGCAGCCTAGAACCGGGCTCTAACACTGAAGCTTTCTTT. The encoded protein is CASSLEPGSNTEAFF. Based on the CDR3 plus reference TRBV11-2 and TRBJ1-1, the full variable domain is EAGVAQSPRYKIIEKRQSVAFWCNPISGHATLYWYQQILGQGPKLLIQFQNNGVVDDSQLPKDRFSAERLKGVDSTLKIQPAKLEDSAVYLCASSLEPGSNTEAFFGQGTRLTVV.

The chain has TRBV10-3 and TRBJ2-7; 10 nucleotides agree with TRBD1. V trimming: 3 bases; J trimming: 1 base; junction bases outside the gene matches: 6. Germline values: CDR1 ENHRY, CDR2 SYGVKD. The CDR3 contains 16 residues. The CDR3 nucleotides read TGTGCCATCAGTGACCATGGGACAGGGGCTTCCTACGAGCAGTACTTC. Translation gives CAISDHGTGASYEQYF.

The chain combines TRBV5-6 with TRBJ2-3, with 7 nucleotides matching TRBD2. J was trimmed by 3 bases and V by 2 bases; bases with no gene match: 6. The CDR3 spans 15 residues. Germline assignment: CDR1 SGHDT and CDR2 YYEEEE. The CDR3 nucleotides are TGTGCCAGCAGCTTTAGCGGGTCCGCGACAGATACGCAGTATTTT. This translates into CASSFSGSATDTQYF.

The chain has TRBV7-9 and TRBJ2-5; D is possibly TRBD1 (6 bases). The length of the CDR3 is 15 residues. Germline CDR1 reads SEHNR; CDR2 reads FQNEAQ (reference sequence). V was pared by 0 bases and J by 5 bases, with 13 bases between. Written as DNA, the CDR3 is TGTGCCAGCAGCTTAGCGGCTGGGGGCCTGGAGACCCAGTACTTC. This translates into CASSLAAGGLETQYF.

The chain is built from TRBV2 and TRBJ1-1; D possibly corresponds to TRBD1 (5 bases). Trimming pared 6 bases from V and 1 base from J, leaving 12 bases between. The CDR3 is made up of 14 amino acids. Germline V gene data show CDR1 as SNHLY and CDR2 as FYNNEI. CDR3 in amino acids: CASRGPVRNTEAFF. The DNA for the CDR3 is TGTGCCAGCAGGGGGCCTGTCCGGAACACTGAAGCTTTCTTT.

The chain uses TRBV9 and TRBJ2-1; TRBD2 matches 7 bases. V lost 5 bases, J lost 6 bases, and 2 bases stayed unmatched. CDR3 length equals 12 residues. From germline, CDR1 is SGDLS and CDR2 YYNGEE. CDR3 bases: TGTGCCAGCAGTACGGGGGGCAATGAGCAGTTCTTC. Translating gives CASSTGGNEQFF.

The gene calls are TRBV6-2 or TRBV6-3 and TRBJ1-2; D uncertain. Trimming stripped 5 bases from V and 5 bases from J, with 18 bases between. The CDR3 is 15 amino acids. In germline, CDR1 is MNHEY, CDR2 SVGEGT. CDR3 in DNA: TGTGCCAGCAGTAACCAAGGACGGACCCTTTATGGCTACACCTTC. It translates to CASSNQGRTLYGYTF.

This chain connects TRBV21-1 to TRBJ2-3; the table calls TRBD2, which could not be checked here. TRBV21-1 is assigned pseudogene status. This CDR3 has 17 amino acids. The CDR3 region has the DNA TGTGCCAGCAGCAATCAGGACTGCCCAGGAAGCACAGATACGCAGTATTTT. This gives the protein CASSNQDCPGSTDTQYF.